The entry below gives a single TCR beta chain sequence along with its context. Using its own MiXCR run on the RT-PCR reads, TCRdb lists one record per CDR3 protein. This table holds about 680,000 distinct CDR3 sequences, approximately 15% found once. Germline trimming cut 5 bases from V and 0 bases from J; bases unmatched to any gene: 3. The CDR3 has 13 residues. From germline, CDR1 is DFQATT and CDR2 SNEGSKA (reference sequence). This TCR came from a female donor in good health, serving as a healthy control. The rearrangement joins TRBV20-1 to TRBJ1-1, with 7 bases that match TRBD1. The specimen was memory CD4+ T cells from blood. CDR3 nucleotide sequence: TGCAGTGCTTACGACAGGGTGAACACTGAAGCTTTCTTT. Translated, it gives CSAYDRVNTEAFF.